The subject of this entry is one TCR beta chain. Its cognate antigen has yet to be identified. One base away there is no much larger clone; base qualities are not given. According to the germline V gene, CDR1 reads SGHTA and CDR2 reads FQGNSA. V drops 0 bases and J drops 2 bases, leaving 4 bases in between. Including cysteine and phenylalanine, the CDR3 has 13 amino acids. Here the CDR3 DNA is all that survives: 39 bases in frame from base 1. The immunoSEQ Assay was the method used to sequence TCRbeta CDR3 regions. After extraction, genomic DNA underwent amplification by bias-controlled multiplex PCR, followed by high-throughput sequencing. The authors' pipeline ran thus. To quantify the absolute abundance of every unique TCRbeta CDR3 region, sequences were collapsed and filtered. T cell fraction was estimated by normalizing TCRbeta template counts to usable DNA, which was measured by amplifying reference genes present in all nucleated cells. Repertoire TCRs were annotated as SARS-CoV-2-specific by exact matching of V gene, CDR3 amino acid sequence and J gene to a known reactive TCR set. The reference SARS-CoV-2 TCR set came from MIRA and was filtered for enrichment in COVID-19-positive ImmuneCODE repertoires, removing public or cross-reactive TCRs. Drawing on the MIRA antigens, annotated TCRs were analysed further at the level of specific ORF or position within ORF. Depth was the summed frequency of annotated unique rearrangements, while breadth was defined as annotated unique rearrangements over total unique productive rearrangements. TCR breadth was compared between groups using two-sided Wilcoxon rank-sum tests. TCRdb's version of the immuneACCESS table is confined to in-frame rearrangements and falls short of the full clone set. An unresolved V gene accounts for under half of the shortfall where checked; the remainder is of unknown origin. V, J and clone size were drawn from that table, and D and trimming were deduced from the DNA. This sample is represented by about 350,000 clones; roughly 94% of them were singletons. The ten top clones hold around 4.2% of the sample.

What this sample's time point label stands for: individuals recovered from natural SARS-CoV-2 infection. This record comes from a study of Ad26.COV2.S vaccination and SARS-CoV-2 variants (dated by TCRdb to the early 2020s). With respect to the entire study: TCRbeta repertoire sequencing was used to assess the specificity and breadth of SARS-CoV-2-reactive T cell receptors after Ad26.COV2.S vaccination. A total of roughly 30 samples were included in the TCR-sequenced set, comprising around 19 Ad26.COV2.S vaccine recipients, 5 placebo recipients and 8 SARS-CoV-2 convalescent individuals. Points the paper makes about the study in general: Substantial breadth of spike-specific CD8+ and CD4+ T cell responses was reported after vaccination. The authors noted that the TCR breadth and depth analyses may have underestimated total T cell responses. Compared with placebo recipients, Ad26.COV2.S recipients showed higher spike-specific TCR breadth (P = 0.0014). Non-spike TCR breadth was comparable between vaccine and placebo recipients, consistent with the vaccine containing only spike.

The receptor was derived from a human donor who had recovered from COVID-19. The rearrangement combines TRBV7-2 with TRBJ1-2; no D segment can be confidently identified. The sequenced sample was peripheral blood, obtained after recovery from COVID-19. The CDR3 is CASSLAQNYGYTF. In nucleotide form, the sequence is TGTGCCAGCAGCTTAGCACAGAACTATGGCTACACCTTC.